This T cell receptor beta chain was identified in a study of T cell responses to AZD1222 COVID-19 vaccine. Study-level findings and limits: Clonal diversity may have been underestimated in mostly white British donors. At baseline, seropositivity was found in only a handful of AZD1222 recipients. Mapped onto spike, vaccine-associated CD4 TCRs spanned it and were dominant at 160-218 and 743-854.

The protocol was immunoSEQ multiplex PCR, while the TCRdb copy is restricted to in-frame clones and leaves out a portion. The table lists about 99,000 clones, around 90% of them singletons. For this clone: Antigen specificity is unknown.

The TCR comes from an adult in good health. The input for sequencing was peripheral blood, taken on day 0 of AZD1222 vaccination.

The CDR3 spells CASSSTGSGTEAFF. The CDR3 DNA follows: TGCGCCAGCAGCTCGACAGGGAGTGGGACTGAAGCTTTCTTT. This chain links TRBV5-1 with TRBJ1-1, with 7 bases lining up with TRBD1. J gave up 5 bases and V 3 bases, and 7 bases lay outside the gene matches. From germline, CDR1 is SGHRS and CDR2 YFSETQ. This CDR3 spans 14 amino acids.